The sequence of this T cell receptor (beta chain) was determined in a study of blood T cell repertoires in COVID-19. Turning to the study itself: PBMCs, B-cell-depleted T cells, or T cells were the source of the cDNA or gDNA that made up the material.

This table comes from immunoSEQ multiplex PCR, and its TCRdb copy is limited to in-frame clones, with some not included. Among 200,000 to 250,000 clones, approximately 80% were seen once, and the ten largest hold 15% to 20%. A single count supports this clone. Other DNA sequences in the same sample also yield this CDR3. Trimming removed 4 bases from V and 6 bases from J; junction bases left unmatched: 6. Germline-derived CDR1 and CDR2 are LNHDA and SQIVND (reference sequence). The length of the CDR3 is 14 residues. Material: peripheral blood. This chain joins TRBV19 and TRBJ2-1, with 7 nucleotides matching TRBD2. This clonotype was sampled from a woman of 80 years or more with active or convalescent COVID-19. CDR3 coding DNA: TGTGCCAGTAGTACCAGCGGGGTTTCCAATGAGCAGTTCTTC. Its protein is CASSTSGVSNEQFF.